The clone carrying this T cell receptor beta chain turned up a few times. The source of the sample is a study of blood T cell repertoires in COVID-19. Germline V gene sequence: CDR1 SNHLY, CDR2 FYNNEI. Trimming took 5 bases from V and 1 from J, leaving 8 bases between them. This CDR3 is built from 13 residues. In the original analysis: Amplification from reference gene primers served as the basis for estimated nucleated cell counts. Repertoires were generated with immunoSEQ multiplex PCR, while TCRdb's copy carries only in-frame clones and drops some. The V and J calls and the clone size are those of that table, but D and trimming were determined from the DNA. The data hold 240,000 or so clones, with over 65% observed a single time.

Material for sequencing was peripheral blood. The TCR comes from a woman older than 75 with acute or convalescent COVID-19. The chain uses TRBV2 and TRBJ1-2; a possible D gene is TRBD1 (5 bases). The DNA for the CDR3 is TGTGCCAGCAGTCCACAGGTTAACTATGGCTACACCTTC. Its protein is CASSPQVNYGYTF.